The 30 T cell receptor beta chains in this list originate from one sample, sequenced in a study of cytomegalovirus exposure and HLA in healthy donors. Primers: 60 Vbeta forward and 13 Jbeta reverse. Repertoires were generated with immunoSEQ multiplex PCR, while TCRdb's copy carries only in-frame clones and drops some. The data contain some 130,000 clones, around 84% of them singletons. The specimen was PBMCs. All receptors derive from a man aged 45-65 years in good health and CMV-seronegative.

The CDR3 here is CASSLGREAYEQYF. The CDR3 bases are TGTGCCAGCAGCTTAGGACGGGAGGCCTACGAGCAGTACTTC. The chain has TRBV6-5 and TRBJ2-7; TRBD2 agrees at 7 bases. The CDR3 loop spans 14 amino acids. CDR1 MNHEY and CDR2 SVGAGI come from the germline V gene. The V and J ends lost 6 bases and 2 bases, in that order; junction bases with no gene match: 7.

The chain carries TRBV5-6 and TRBJ1-6, with D possibly TRBD1 on 6 matching bases. This CDR3 has 16 amino acids. Germline V lookup: CDR1 SGHDT, CDR2 YYEEEE. The ends were cut back, 2 bases at V and 9 bases at J, with 18 bases in the middle. CDR3 nucleotides: TGTGCCAGCAGCTTCGCGGGAGGGCAGGGGATTTCACCCCTCCACTTT. Its translation is CASSFAGGQGISPLHF.

The V call is TRBV2, the J call TRBJ1-6, with TRBD1 matching over 7 bases. Germline loops: CDR1 SNHLY, CDR2 FYNNEI. The CDR3 spans 13 residues. V was pared by 7 bases and J by 8 bases, with 5 bases of the junction left unmatched. The CDR3 DNA sequence: TGTGCCAGCAAGGGACAGTCCTATTCACCCCTCCACTTT. Translating it yields CASKGQSYSPLHF.

The rearrangement joins TRBV4-1 to TRBJ1-4; 8 bases line up with TRBD1. V lost 3 bases and J lost 7; bases outside the gene matches: 7. The length of the CDR3 is 15 residues. Germline V lookup: CDR1 MGHRA, CDR2 YSYEKL. The CDR3 DNA follows: TGCGCCAGCAGCCACGAACAGGGGGAGGGTGAAAAACTGTTTTTT. Its protein product is CASSHEQGEGEKLFF.

In DNA, the CDR3 is TGTGCCTGGAGTAATAAGACAGGCCAAATCACAGATACGCAGTATTTT. This codes for CAWSNKTGQITDTQYF. The V call is TRBV30, the J call TRBJ2-3, with a tentative D call TRBD1 (6 bases). Germline V gene lookup returns CDR1 GTSNPN and CDR2 SVGIG (reference sequence). The CDR3 spans 16 residues. V shed 2 bases and J shed 2 bases, with 17 bases lying between them. The whole variable domain, remainder taken from reference TRBV30 and TRBJ2-3, is SQTIHQWPATLVQPVGSPLSLECTVEGTSNPNLYWYRQAAGRGLQLLFYSVGIGQISSEVPQNLSASRPQDRQFILSSKKLLLSDSGFYLCAWSNKTGQITDTQYFGPGTRLTVL.

This clone was seen only once. The chain has TRBV27 and TRBJ2-2, with D tentatively TRBD2 (7 bases). Trimming removed 5 bases from V and 0 bases from J, with 19 bases in between. The CDR3 covers 18 residues. CDR1 and CDR2 from the germline V gene are MNHEY and SMNVEV (reference sequence). The CDR3 DNA reads as TGTGCCAGCAGTCCAATAGGGGGGCGGGGGCCGAACACCGGGGAGCTGTTTTTT. This gives the protein CASSPIGGRGPNTGELFF.

The chain has TRBV4-2 and TRBJ1-1; tentative D call: TRBD1 (5 bases). The CDR3 sequence is 12 residues long. Looked up from germline, CDR1 is LGHNA and CDR2 is YNFKEQ. The germline V and J ends were trimmed by 4 bases and 7 bases, with 10 bases remaining between them. The CDR3 bases are TGTGCCAGCAGCCCCGGGACTTATGAAGCTTTCTTT. Protein: CASSPGTYEAFF.

In this sample, this clone turned up once. The chain links TRBV5-1 to TRBJ2-5, with D perhaps TRBD2 (5 bases). The CDR3 spans 14 residues. V lost 1 base to trimming and J lost 2 bases, with 9 bases between them. Germline V gene lookup returns CDR1 SGHRS and CDR2 YFSETQ. CDR3 sequence reads: CASSLWQRQETQYF. The DNA of the CDR3 is TGCGCCAGCAGCTTGTGGCAGCGGCAAGAGACCCAGTACTTC.

This clone was recorded only once. The chain recombines TRBV6-5 with TRBJ1-6; D gene uncertain. The germline V gene encodes CDR1 MNHEY and CDR2 SVGAGI. Trimming took off 6 bases at V and 8 bases at J, with 11 bases between the two ends. The CDR3 is 13 residues long. The CDR3 region is CASRYLGDSPLHF. The DNA for the CDR3 is TGTGCCAGCAGATACCTCGGGGATTCACCCCTCCACTTT.

CDR3 in amino acids: CASSPVAQGAITEAFF. For the CDR3, the DNA is TGCGCCAGCAGTCCCGTTGCACAGGGGGCAATTACTGAAGCTTTCTTT. V is TRBV5-1 and J is TRBJ1-1; 9 positions agree with TRBD1. This CDR3 region has 16 residues. With V trimmed by 5 bases and J by 5 bases, 13 bases remained unmatched. Germline loops: CDR1 SGHRS, CDR2 YFSETQ.

The rearrangement joins TRBV6-5 to TRBJ2-1; D perhaps matches TRBD2 (6 bases). V shed 4 bases and J shed 5 bases, with 18 bases lying between them. The CDR3 is 16 residues long. Germline loops: CDR1 MNHEY, CDR2 SVGAGI. This CDR3 reads CASSSPSPGVNNEQFF. The CDR3 DNA reads TGTGCCAGCAGTTCCCCCTCCCCGGGGGTCAACAATGAGCAGTTCTTC.

The gene calls are TRBV7-3 and TRBJ1-1; D remains unclear. This CDR3 is 13 amino acids long. V lost 4 bases and J 3 bases, leaving 9 bases between the germline ends. CDR1 and CDR2 from the germline V gene are SGHTA and FQGTGA. CDR3 region: CASSSSSHTEAFF. CDR3 nucleotide sequence: TGTGCCAGCAGCTCTTCTTCCCACACTGAAGCTTTCTTT.

The V and J genes are TRBV30 and TRBJ2-1, with D perhaps TRBD2 (5 bases). Trimming cost V 3 bases and J 8 bases, with 17 bases left between them. This CDR3 is built from 14 residues. The V gene's germline CDR1 is GTSNPN and CDR2 SVGIG (reference sequence). The CDR3 loop is CAWSGFVLVHEQFF. CDR3 DNA sequence: TGTGCCTGGAGCGGATTTGTACTAGTCCATGAGCAGTTCTTC.

The rearrangement uses TRBV9 and TRBJ2-6; 7 bases are a match to TRBD1. Germline V gene lookup returns CDR1 SGDLS and CDR2 YYNGEE. Trimming at V came to 4 bases and at J to 0 bases, leaving 4 bases not matched to a gene. The CDR3 spans 16 residues. This chain's CDR3 is CASSLGQDSGANVLTF. CDR3 in DNA: TGTGCCAGCAGCCTTGGACAGGACTCTGGGGCCAACGTCCTGACTTTC.

In its sample, this clone was seen a few times. The V gene is TRBV11-2, the J gene TRBJ2-7; D call uncertain. CDR1 is SGHAT and CDR2 is FQNNGV in the germline V gene. V was trimmed by 3 bases and J by 3 bases, leaving 12 bases between them. The CDR3 contains 14 residues. The CDR3 protein is CASSLSGYGYEQYF. CDR3 DNA: TGTGCCAGCAGCTTGTCCGGGTACGGCTACGAGCAGTACTTC.

V is TRBV11-2 and J is TRBJ2-5; no definite D call. V dropped 4 bases and J dropped 4 bases, with 4 bases sitting between them. The CDR3 is made up of 11 amino acids. Germline V gene lookup returns CDR1 SGHAT and CDR2 FQNNGV. The CDR3 DNA reads TGTGCCAGCAGCTCGCGAGAGACCCAGTACTTC. Translating it yields CASSSRETQYF.

V and J are TRBV11-2 and TRBJ2-7, with D tentatively TRBD1 (5 bases). Trimming removed 4 bases from V and 2 bases from J, with 18 bases in between. The germline CDR1 and CDR2 sequences are SGHAT and FQNNGV. The CDR3 sequence is 16 residues long. The CDR3 loop is CASSSWSHDSPYEQYF. CDR3 bases: TGTGCCAGCAGCTCCTGGTCCCACGACAGCCCCTACGAGCAGTACTTC. The whole variable domain, remainder taken from reference TRBV11-2 and TRBJ2-7, is EAGVAQSPRYKIIEKRQSVAFWCNPISGHATLYWYQQILGQGPKLLIQFQNNGVVDDSQLPKDRFSAERLKGVDSTLKIQPAKLEDSAVYLCASSSWSHDSPYEQYFGPGTRLTVT.

This clone was recorded a few times. V gene TRBV5-1 combines with J gene TRBJ1-1, with 7 bases lining up with TRBD1. Germline V lookup: CDR1 SGHRS, CDR2 YFSETQ. CDR3 size: 16 residues. Trimming removed 0 bases from V and 10 bases from J; junction bases left unmatched: 15. CDR3 sequence (DNA): TGCGCCAGCAGCTTGGAACCCACAGGGACAGCGAAAAGAGCTTTCTTT. It translates to CASSLEPTGTAKRAFF.

This clone has a handful of counts. J is TRBJ2-7 and V is TRBV6-5; 8 positions match TRBD2. After removal of 2 bases from V and 6 bases from J, the junction contained 6 bases not matched to a gene. The germline CDR1 and CDR2 sequences are MNHEY and SVGAGI. CDR3 size: 14 residues. The CDR3, as DNA: TGTGCCAGCAGTTACGAGGCGGGGGGTCGCGAGCAGTACTTC. It yields the protein CASSYEAGGREQYF.

V usage is TRBV7-9 and J usage is TRBJ1-3, with 8 bases that match TRBD1. The CDR3 runs 18 residues. The junction had 12 bases not matched to a gene; V was cut back by 2 bases and J by 3 bases. Germline V gene lookup returns CDR1 SEHNR and CDR2 FQNEAQ (reference sequence). The CDR3: CASSLPHIGQGGGNTIYF. The DNA of the CDR3 is TGTGCCAGCAGCTTACCGCACATAGGACAGGGAGGTGGAAACACCATATATTTT.

The chain joins TRBV5-1 to TRBJ1-3; D perhaps matches TRBD1 (5 bases). Trimming stripped 7 bases from V and 0 bases from J, with 8 bases between. The germline V gene has CDR1 SGHRS and CDR2 YFSETQ. The length of the CDR3 is 13 residues. CDR3 nucleotide sequence: TGCGCCAGCGGGGACTACTCTGGAAACACCATATATTTT. Translating it yields CASGDYSGNTIYF.

This chain connects TRBV6-5 to TRBJ2-5; perhaps TRBD2 as D (6 bases). The germline gives CDR1 MNHEY, CDR2 SVGAGI. The CDR3 length is 14 residues. The V end lost 5 bases, the J end lost 11 bases, and 21 bases lay between the germline ends. This chain's CDR3 is CASSPSGGRWEQYF. The CDR3 nucleotides read TGTGCCAGCAGTCCCTCAGGAGGGAGGTGGGAGCAGTACTTC.

V and J are TRBV7-2 and TRBJ2-1; possibly TRBD1 for D (6 bases). Germline CDR1 is SGHTA and CDR2 is FQGNSA. This CDR3 comprises 12 residues. Trimming left V 11 bases short and J 8 bases short, with 16 bases between. The CDR3 sequence is CAGVRGWDEQFF. The CDR3 nucleotides read TGTGCCGGAGTCAGGGGTTGGGATGAGCAGTTCTTC.

The chain has TRBV4-3 and TRBJ1-2; 10 nucleotides match TRBD1. CDR1 and CDR2 (germline): LGHNA, YSLEER. J gave up 5 bases and V 0 bases, and 12 bases lay outside the gene matches. The CDR3 is 18 amino acids. The CDR3 loop reads CASSQDFSRPGQGYGYTF. As DNA, the CDR3 is TGCGCCAGCAGCCAAGATTTTTCCCGTCCGGGACAGGGGTATGGCTACACCTTC.

The rearrangement links TRBV6-1 to TRBJ2-7, with 8 bases that match TRBD1. The CDR3 runs to 14 residues. J gave up 0 bases and V 6 bases, and 4 bases lay outside the gene matches. Germline V gene lookup returns CDR1 MNHNS and CDR2 SASEGT. CDR3 bases: TGTGCCAGCAGGTGGACAGGGAGCTCCTACGAGCAGTACTTC. It is translated as CASRWTGSSYEQYF.

The chain has TRBV27 and TRBJ2-7, with D hard to call. The CDR3 is made up of 11 amino acids. The germline V gene encodes CDR1 MNHEY and CDR2 SMNVEV (reference sequence). V was pared by 9 bases and J by 2 bases, with 8 bases between. The DNA for the CDR3 is TGTGCCAGTGGCACAGCCTACGAGCAGTACTTC. The encoded protein is CASGTAYEQYF.

As to this clone: At one end, the junction sequence differs from germline, possibly due to a read error. This chain uses TRBV7-7 with TRBJ2-3, with D possibly matching TRBD2 (5 bases). Germline CDR1 reads SSHAT; CDR2 reads FNYEAQ (reference sequence). The CDR3 is 13 amino acids. The CDR3 coding sequence is TGTGCTAGCAGCTTAGATCCGGGGGATACGCAGTATTTT. Its translation: CASSLDPGDTQYF.

The chain combines TRBV4-3 with TRBJ2-1, with a possible D match to TRBD1 (5 bases). Trimming shortened V by 0 bases and J by 5 bases, and 8 bases separated the two germline ends. The length of the CDR3 is 14 residues. CDR1 and CDR2 from the germline V gene are LGHNA and YSLEER. This chain's CDR3 is CASSQDARDNEQFF. CDR3 DNA: TGCGCCAGCAGCCAAGATGCCAGGGACAATGAGCAGTTCTTC.

The chain combines TRBV27 with TRBJ2-3, with 7 bases identical to TRBD1. With V trimmed by 6 bases and J by 2 bases, 8 bases remained unmatched. The CDR3 is 15 amino acids. CDR1 and CDR2 from the germline V gene are MNHEY and SMNVEV (reference sequence). In DNA form, the CDR3 reads TGTGCCAGCAGAAAATGGGACAGTACCACAGATACGCAGTATTTT. It translates to CASRKWDSTTDTQYF.

This sequence joins TRBV6-5 and TRBJ1-5, with 8 bases aligning to TRBD1. This CDR3 comprises 16 residues. With V trimmed by 2 bases and J by 3 bases, 6 bases remained unmatched. CDR1 and CDR2 (germline): MNHEY, SVGAGI. CDR3 nucleotides: TGTGCCAGCAGTTACCGAACGACAGGGGCCAATCAGCCCCAGCATTTT. It encodes CASSYRTTGANQPQHF.